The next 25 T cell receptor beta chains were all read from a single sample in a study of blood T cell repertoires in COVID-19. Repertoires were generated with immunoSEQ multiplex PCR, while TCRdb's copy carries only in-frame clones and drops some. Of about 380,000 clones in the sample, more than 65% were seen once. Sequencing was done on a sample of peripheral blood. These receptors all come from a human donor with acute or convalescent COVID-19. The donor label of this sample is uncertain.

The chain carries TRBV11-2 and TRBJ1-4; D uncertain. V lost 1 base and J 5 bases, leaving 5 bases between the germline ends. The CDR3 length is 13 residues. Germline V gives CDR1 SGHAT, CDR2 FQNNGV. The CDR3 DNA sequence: TGTGCCAGCAGCTTAGTGCAGAATGAAAAACTGTTTTTT. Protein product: CASSLVQNEKLFF.

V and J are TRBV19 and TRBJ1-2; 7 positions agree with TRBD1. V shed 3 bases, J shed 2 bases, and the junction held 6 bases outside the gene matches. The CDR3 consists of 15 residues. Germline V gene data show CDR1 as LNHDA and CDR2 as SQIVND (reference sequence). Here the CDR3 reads CASSIPRGRNYGYTF. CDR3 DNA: TGTGCCAGTAGTATTCCGAGGGGGCGGAACTATGGCTACACCTTC.

The CDR3 coding sequence is TGTGCCAGCAGTTCCGGAGGGAGGCGGGCAGATACGCAGTATTTT. It encodes CASSSGGRRADTQYF. V and J are TRBV27 and TRBJ2-3, with TRBD2 as a possible D gene (6 bases). The CDR3 extends over 15 amino acids. Germline-derived CDR1 and CDR2 are MNHEY and SMNVEV (reference sequence). The V gene lost 4 bases and the J gene lost 4 bases, with 15 bases spanning the gap.

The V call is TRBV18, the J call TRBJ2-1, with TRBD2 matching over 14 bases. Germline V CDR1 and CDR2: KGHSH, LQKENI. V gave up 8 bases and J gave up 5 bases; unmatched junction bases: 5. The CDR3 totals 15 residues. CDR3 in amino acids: CASSMGLAGDNEQFF. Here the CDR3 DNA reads TGTGCCAGCAGCATGGGACTAGCGGGGGACAATGAGCAGTTCTTC.

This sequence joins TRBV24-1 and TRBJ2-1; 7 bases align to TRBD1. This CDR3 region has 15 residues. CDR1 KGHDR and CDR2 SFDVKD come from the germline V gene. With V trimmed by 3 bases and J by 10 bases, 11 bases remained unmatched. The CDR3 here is CATSDATNRGGEQFF. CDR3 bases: TGTGCCACCAGTGATGCTACAAACAGGGGCGGGGAGCAGTTCTTC.

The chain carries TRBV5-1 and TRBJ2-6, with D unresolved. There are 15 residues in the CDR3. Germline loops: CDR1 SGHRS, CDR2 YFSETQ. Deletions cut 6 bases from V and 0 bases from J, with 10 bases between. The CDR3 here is CASTRQLSGANVLTF. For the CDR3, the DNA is TGCGCCAGCACGCGGCAGCTCTCTGGGGCCAACGTCCTGACTTTC.

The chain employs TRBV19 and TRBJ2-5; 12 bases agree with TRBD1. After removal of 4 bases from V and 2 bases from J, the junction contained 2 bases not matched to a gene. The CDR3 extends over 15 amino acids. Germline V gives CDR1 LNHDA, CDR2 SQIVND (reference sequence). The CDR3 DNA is TGTGCCAGTAGTAGGGACAGGGGGCATCAAGAGACCCAGTACTTC. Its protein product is CASSRDRGHQETQYF.

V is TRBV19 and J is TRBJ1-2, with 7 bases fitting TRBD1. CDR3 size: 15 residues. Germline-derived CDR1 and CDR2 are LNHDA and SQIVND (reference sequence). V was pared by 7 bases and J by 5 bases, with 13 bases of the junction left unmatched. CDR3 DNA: TGTGCCAGTAAAGGGGAGACAGGGATACATTATGGCTACACCTTC. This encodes CASKGETGIHYGYTF.

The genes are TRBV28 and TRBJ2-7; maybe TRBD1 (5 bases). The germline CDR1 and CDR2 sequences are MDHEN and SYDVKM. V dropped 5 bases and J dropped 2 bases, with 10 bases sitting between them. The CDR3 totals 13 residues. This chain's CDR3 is CASSRAGPYEQYF. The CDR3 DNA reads TGTGCCAGCAGTCGAGCAGGGCCCTACGAGCAGTACTTC. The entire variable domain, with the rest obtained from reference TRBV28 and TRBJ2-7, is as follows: DVKVTQSSRYLVKRTGEKVFLECVQDMDHENMFWYRQDPGLGLRLIYFSYDVKMKEKGDIPEGYSVSREKKERFSLILESASTNQTSMYLCASSRAGPYEQYFGPGTRLTVT.

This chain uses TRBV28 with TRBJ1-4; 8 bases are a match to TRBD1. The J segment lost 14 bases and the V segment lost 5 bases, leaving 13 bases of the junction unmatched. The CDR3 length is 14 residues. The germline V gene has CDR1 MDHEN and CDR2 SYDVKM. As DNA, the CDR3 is TGTGCCAGCAGTGACCCGGGACAGGCGTTACATCTGTTTTTT. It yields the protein CASSDPGQALHLFF.

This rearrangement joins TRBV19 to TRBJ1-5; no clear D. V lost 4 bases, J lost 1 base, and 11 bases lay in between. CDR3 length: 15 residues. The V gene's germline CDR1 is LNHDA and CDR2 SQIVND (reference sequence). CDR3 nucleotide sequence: TGTGCCAGTAGTACCATCGGGATCAGCAATCAGCCCCAGCATTTT. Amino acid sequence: CASSTIGISNQPQHF.

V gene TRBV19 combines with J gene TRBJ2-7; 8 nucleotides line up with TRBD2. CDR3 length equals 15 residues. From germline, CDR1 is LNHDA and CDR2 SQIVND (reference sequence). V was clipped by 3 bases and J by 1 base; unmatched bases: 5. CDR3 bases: TGTGCCAGTAGTATGGCGGGAGGAACATCCTACGAGCAGTACTTC. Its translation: CASSMAGGTSYEQYF.

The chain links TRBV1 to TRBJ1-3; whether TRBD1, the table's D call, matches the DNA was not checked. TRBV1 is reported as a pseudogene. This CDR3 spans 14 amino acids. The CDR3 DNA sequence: TGCACCAGCAGCCCTGTGATGACAAGGAACACCATATATTTT. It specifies CTSSPVMTRNTIYF.

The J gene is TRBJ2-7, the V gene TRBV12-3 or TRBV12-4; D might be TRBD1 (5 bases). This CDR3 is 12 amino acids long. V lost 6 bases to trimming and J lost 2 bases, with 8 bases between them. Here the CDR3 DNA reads TGTGCCAGCAGGTCCAGGGCCTACGAGCAGTACTTC. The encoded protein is CASRSRAYEQYF.

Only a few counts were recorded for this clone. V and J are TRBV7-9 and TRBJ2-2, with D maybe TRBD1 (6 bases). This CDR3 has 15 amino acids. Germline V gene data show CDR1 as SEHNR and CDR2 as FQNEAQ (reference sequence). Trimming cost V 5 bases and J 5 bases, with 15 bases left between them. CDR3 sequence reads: CASSHRERLTGELFF. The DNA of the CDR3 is TGTGCCAGCAGCCACAGGGAGAGGTTGACCGGGGAGCTGTTTTTT. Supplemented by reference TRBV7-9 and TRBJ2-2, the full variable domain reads DTGVSQNPRHKITKRGQNVTFRCDPISEHNRLYWYRQTLGQGPEFLTYFQNEAQLEKSRLLSDRFSAERPKGSFSTLEIQRTEQGDSAMYLCASSHRERLTGELFFGEGSRLTVL.

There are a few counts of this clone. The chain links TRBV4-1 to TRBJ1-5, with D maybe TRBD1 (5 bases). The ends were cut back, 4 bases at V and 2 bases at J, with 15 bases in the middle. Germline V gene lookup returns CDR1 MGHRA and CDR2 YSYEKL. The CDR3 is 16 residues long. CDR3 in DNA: TGCGCCAGCAGCCCCGGAGGTTGGGGGGGCAATCAGCCCCAGCATTTT. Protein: CASSPGGWGGNQPQHF.

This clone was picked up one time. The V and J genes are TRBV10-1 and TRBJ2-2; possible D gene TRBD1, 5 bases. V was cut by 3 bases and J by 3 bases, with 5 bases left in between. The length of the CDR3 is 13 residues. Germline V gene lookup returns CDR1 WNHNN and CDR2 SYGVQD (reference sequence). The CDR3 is CASSDRDTGELFF. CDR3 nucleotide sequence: TGCGCCAGCAGTGACAGGGACACCGGGGAGCTGTTTTTT.

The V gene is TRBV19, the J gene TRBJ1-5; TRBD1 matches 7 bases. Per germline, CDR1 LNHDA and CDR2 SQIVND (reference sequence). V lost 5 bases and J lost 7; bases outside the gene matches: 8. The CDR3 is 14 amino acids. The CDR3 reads CASSPQQGWQPQHF. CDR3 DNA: TGTGCCAGTAGTCCGCAACAGGGGTGGCAGCCCCAGCATTTT.

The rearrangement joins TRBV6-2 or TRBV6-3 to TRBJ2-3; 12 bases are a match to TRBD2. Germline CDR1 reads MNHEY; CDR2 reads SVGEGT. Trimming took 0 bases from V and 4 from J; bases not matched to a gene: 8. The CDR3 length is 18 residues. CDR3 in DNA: TGTGCCAGCAGTTACTCCCCTAGCGGGAGGGCCGGGGCAGATACGCAGTATTTT. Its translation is CASSYSPSGRAGADTQYF.

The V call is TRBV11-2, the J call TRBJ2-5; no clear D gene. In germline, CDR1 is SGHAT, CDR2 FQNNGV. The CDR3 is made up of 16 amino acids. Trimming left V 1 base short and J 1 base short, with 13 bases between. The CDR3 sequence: CASSLGSVAGQETQYF. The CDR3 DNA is TGTGCCAGCAGCTTAGGGTCGGTGGCAGGCCAAGAGACCCAGTACTTC.

CDR3 sequence: CASSSLGGEAFF. The CDR3 DNA reads TGTGCCAGCAGTTCGTTGGGGGGTGAAGCTTTCTTT. This chain connects TRBV6-5 to TRBJ1-1; TRBD1 is a possible D gene (5 bases). CDR1 is MNHEY, CDR2 SVGAGI, per germline. CDR3 length equals 12 residues. The V end was cut by 4 bases, the J end by 7 bases, with 10 bases between.

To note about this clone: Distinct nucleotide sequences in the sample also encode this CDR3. The CDR3 loop reads CAWSPGGTEAFF. The CDR3 DNA follows: TGTGCCTGGAGCCCGGGAGGCACTGAAGCTTTCTTT. The rearrangement links TRBV30 to TRBJ1-1; D uncertain. The V gene's germline CDR1 is GTSNPN and CDR2 SVGIG (reference sequence). This CDR3 comprises 12 residues. Between the trimmed V and J ends, which lost 3 bases and 4 bases, there was a span of 9 bases.

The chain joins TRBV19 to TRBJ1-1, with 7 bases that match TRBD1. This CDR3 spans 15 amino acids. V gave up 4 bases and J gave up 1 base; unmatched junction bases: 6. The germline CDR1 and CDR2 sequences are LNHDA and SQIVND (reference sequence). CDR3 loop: CASSNRDRANTEAFF. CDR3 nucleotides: TGTGCCAGTAGTAACCGGGACAGAGCGAACACTGAAGCTTTCTTT.

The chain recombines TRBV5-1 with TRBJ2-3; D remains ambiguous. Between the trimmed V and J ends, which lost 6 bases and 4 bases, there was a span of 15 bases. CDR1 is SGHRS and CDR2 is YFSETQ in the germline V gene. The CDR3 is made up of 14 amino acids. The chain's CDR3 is CASKLGSTADTQYF. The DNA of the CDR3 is TGCGCCAGCAAGTTGGGCAGCACGGCAGATACGCAGTATTTT.

CDR3 coding DNA: TGTGCCACTTCACAGTTCTACACAGATACGCAGTATTTT. This gives the protein CATSQFYTDTQYF. V is TRBV6-5 and J is TRBJ2-3; the D is unclear. V was shortened by 10 bases and J by 2 bases, with 13 bases between the two germline ends. Germline CDR1 reads MNHEY; CDR2 reads SVGAGI. The CDR3 has 13 residues.